The clone carrying this T cell receptor beta chain was detected a few times. Antigen unknown. Clones were read by immunoSEQ multiplex PCR, and TCRdb kept only the in-frame ones, dropping some. This sample has about 350,000 clones, with approximately 85% found just once. The record originates from a study of Ad26.COV2.S vaccination and SARS-CoV-2 variants. Study outcomes and limitations: Vaccine recipients showed a spike-specific TCR breadth that was higher than in placebo recipients.

The CDR3 extends over 15 amino acids. V was shortened by 4 bases and J by 5 bases, with 17 bases between the two germline ends. Germline CDR1 SGHRS, CDR2 YFSETQ. Treatment specified: some 20 received Ad26.COV2.S at low or high dose, single or two shots; roughly 5 received placebo; per-sample allocation not given. Day 63 following the first vaccine or placebo injection was when the samples were taken. This adult donor, from Boston, was 18-55 years old. It was Wuhan-strain SARS-CoV-2 spike that the Ad26 vaccine vector expressed. The origin of this receptor is a person between 18 and 65 years old who received the Ad26.COV2.S COVID-19 vaccine or a placebo. Sequencing was performed on peripheral blood, taken in a trial of Ad26.COV2.S vaccine versus placebo. V and J are TRBV5-1 and TRBJ2-3; D is possibly TRBD2 (6 bases). CDR3 nucleotide sequence: TGCGCCAGCAGCAGGGAGGACACACTGGGAGATACGCAGTATTTT. This codes for CASSREDTLGDTQYF.